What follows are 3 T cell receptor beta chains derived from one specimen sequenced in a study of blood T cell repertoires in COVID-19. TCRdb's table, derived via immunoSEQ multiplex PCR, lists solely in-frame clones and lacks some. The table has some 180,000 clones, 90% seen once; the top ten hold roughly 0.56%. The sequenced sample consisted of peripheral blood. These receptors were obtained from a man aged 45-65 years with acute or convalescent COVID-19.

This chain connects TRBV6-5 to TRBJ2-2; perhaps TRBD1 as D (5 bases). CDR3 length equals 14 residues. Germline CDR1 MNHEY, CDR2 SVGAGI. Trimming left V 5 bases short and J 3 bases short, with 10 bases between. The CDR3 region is CASSRGLDTGELFF. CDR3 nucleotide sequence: TGTGCCAGCAGTAGGGGCTTGGACACCGGGGAGCTGTTTTTT.

The CDR3 region has the DNA TGTGCCAGCAGTTTCTCTGAGAAGAACATTCAGTACTTC. Translation gives CASSFSEKNIQYF. The rearrangement joins TRBV27 to TRBJ2-4, with D unclear. Germline CDR1 and CDR2: MNHEY and SMNVEV (reference sequence). The CDR3 length is 13 residues. With 3 bases removed from V and 7 bases from J, the gap between germline ends came to 10 bases.

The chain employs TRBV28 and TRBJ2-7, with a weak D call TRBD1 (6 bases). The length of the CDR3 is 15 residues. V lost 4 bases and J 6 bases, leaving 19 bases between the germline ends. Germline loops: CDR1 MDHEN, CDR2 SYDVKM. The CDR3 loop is CASSYPKAGVAEQYV. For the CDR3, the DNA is TGTGCCAGCAGTTATCCAAAGGCAGGGGTGGCCGAGCAGTACGTC.